The 7 T cell receptor beta chains in this list originate from one sample, sequenced in a study of early T cells in non-severe SARS-CoV-2 infection. TCRdb reprocessed the 5' RACE reads via MiXCR and lists one record per CDR3 protein. This sample has 70,000 or so distinct CDR3 sequences, with roughly 15% found just once. What was sequenced was whole blood. The receptors shown here come from an adult who was a healthcare worker with PCR-confirmed SARS-CoV-2 infection or an uninfected control (not recorded which).

There are many counts of this clonotype. The rearrangement uses TRBV12-3 or TRBV12-4 and TRBJ1-1, with 9 bases identical to TRBD1. Trimming took 10 bases from V and 4 from J; bases not matched to a gene: 7. CDR3 length: 13 amino acids. The chain's CDR3 is CATNRGPSTEAFF. The CDR3 nucleotides read TGTGCCACGAACAGGGGGCCTAGCACTGAAGCTTTCTTT.

The rearrangement joins TRBV9 to TRBJ2-3; a weak D match, TRBD2 (5 bases). Between the trimmed V and J ends, which lost 0 bases and 2 bases, there was a span of 10 bases. Germline values: CDR1 SGDLS, CDR2 YYNGEE. CDR3 length: 15 residues. DNA for the CDR3: TGTGCCAGCAGCGTAGGTCCGGAGGCCACAGATACGCAGTATTTT. This codes for CASSVGPEATDTQYF. The variable domain in full, completed from reference TRBV9 and TRBJ2-3, reads DSGVTQTPKHLITATGQRVTLRCSPRSGDLSVYWYQQSLDQGLQFLIQYYNGEERAKGNILERFSAQQFPDLHSELNLSSLELGDSALYFCASSVGPEATDTQYFGPGTRLTVL.

This chain uses TRBV5-1 with TRBJ2-7; D unclear. This CDR3 region has 15 residues. Germline assignment: CDR1 SGHRS and CDR2 YFSETQ. Trimming pared 4 bases from V and 6 bases from J, leaving 20 bases between. The DNA of the CDR3 is TGCGCCAGCAGCACCGTTAACAGTCCCTTAGGCGAGCAGTACTTC. Amino acids: CASSTVNSPLGEQYF.

This clonotype showed up many times. This chain joins TRBV7-2 and TRBJ2-1, with D hard to call. Germline V gene data show CDR1 as SGHTA and CDR2 as FQGNSA. The CDR3 covers 12 residues. V dropped 7 bases and J dropped 10 bases, with 14 bases sitting between them. CDR3 region: CASTIHFREQFF. Written as DNA, the CDR3 is TGTGCCAGCACCATCCACTTCAGGGAGCAGTTCTTC.

The V and J genes are TRBV11-3 and TRBJ2-2; D gene unclear. The V gene's germline CDR1 is SGHNT and CDR2 YENEEA. Deletions cut 6 bases from V and 2 bases from J, with 7 bases between. There are 13 residues in the CDR3. Here the CDR3 reads CASRQTNTGELFF. In DNA form, the CDR3 reads TGTGCCAGCAGACAGACTAACACCGGGGAGCTGTTTTTT. Full variable domain (outside the CDR3, taken from reference TRBV11-3 and TRBJ2-2): EAGVVQSPRYKIIEKKQPVAFWCNPISGHNTLYWYLQNLGQGPELLIRYENEEAVDDSQLPKDRFSAERLKGVDSTLKIQPAELGDSAVYLCASRQTNTGELFFGEGSRLTVL.

The chain recombines TRBV6-6 with TRBJ2-3, with 14 positions matching TRBD2. The CDR3 sequence is 16 residues long. The J segment lost 0 bases and the V segment lost 10 bases, leaving 6 bases of the junction unmatched. Looked up from germline, CDR1 is MNHNY and CDR2 is SVGAGI (reference sequence). The DNA for the CDR3 is TGTGCCACAACGGGACTAGCGGGGGCTAGCACAGATACGCAGTATTTT. Translating it yields CATTGLAGASTDTQYF.

This chain uses TRBV18 with TRBJ1-5; possible D gene TRBD1, 6 bases. The CDR3 runs to 15 residues. Trimming removed 4 bases at V and 4 bases at J, with 14 bases between. The germline V gene has CDR1 KGHSH and CDR2 LQKENI. CDR3: CASSRRAGANQPQHF. The CDR3 DNA reads TGTGCCAGCTCACGCCGCGCGGGGGCTAATCAGCCCCAGCATTTT.